The source of this TCR beta chain is a study of response to subunit inactivated influenza vaccine (dated by TCRdb to the late 2010s). Some background on the complete study: Deep quantitative T cell receptor repertoire profiling was used in the study to track responses to a trivalent subunit inactivated influenza vaccine. The paper as a whole reports these results and caveats: It was suggested by the authors that each seasonal influenza vaccination may recruit only a limited number of new T cells.

This clonotype was counted a few times. This receptor's antigen is unknown. Per-nucleotide qualities are absent, and no much larger clonotype sits a single base away. Receptors were amplified or captured by RT-PCR. The sample was run on an Illumina HiSeq 2500. TCRdb redid the processing of the public reads, applying fastp at Q25 and MiXCR, and retained in-frame beta chains. Entries are consolidated by CDR3 protein sequence, retaining the most common genes and DNA. The sample table records 500,000 or so distinct CDR3 sequences; approximately 15% of these occur just once. Jointly, the top ten make up 3% to 3.5% of the sample. Taken from cysteine to phenylalanine, the CDR3 has 12 residues. Here the CDR3 DNA is all that survives: 36 bases in frame from base 1. The V and J ends are trimmed by 7 bases and 6 bases, leaving 13 bases between them. Via the germline V gene, CDR1 is MNHEY and CDR2 SVGEGT.

Sequencing used CD4+ T cells sorted from PBMCs, obtained roughly 24 months after vaccination. The receptor's source is a man between 50 and 70 years old who received an inactivated influenza vaccine. Donor details come from another sample of the same person, matched by shared clones. The chain is encoded by TRBV6-2 or TRBV6-3 joined to TRBJ2-7; TRBD1 is perhaps the D gene, given 5 matching bases. CDR3 reads: CASKRGSFEQYF. In nucleotides, the sequence is TGTGCCAGCAAAAGGGGAAGCTTCGAGCAGTACTTC.